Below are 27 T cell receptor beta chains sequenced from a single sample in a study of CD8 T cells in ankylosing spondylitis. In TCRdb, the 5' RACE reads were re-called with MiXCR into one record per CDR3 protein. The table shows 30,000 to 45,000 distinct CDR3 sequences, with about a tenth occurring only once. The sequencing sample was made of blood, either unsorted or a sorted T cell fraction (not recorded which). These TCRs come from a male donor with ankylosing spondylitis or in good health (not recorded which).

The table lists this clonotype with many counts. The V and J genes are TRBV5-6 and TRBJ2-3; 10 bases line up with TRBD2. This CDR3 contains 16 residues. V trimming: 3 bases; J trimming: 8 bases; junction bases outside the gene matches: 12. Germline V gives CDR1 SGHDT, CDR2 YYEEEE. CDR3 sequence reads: CASSSVLAGAQGTQYF. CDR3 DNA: TGTGCCAGCAGCTCCGTTCTAGCGGGAGCTCAGGGTACGCAGTATTTT.

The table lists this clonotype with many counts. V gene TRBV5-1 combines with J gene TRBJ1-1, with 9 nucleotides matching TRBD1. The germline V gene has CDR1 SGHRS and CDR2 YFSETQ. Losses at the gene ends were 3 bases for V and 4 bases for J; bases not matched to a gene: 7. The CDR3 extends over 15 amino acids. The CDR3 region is CASSSPGQGITEAFF. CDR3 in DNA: TGCGCCAGCAGCTCACCGGGACAGGGTATCACTGAAGCTTTCTTT.

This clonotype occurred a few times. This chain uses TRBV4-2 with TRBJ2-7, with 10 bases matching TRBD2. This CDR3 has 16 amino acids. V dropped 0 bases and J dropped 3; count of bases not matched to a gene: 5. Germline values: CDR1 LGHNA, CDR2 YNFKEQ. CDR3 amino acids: CASSQDFTSGDYEQYF. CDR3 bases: TGTGCCAGCAGCCAAGATTTCACTAGCGGGGACTACGAGCAGTACTTC.

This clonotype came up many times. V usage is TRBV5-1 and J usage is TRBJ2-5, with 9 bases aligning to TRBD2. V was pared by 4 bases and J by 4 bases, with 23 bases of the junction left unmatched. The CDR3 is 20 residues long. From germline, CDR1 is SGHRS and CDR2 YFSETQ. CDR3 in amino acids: CASSLPRRREGLRSGETQYF. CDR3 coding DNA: TGCGCCAGCAGCCTGCCCCGGAGGCGGGAGGGCCTTCGTAGCGGAGAGACCCAGTACTTC.

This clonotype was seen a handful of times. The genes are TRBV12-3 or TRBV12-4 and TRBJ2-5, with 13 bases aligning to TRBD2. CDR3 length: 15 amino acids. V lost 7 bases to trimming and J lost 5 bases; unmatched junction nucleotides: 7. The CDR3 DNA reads TGTGCCAGCACCCGGACTAGCGGGAGTGGCGAGACCCAGTACTTC. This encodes CASTRTSGSGETQYF.

This CDR3 is CASSLNLRDEQFF. The CDR3 DNA reads as TGTGCCAGCAGCTTAAACTTACGGGATGAGCAGTTCTTC. This chain links TRBV11-2 with TRBJ2-1; D gene unclear. Per germline, CDR1 SGHAT and CDR2 FQNNGV. The V end was cut by 2 bases, the J end by 8 bases, with 10 bases between. This CDR3 is 13 amino acids long.

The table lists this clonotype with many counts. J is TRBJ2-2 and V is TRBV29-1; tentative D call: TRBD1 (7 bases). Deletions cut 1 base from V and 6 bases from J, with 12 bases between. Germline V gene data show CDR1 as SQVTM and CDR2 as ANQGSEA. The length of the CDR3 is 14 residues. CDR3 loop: CSVEGRGVPGELFF. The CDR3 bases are TGCAGCGTTGAAGGCAGGGGGGTACCCGGGGAGCTGTTTTTT.

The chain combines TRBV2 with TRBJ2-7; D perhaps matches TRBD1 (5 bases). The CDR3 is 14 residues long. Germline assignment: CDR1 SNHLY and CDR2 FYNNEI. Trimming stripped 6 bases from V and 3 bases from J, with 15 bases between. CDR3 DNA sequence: TGTGCCAGCAGGGACCCGGGCAGGGACTACGAGCAGTACTTC. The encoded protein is CASRDPGRDYEQYF.

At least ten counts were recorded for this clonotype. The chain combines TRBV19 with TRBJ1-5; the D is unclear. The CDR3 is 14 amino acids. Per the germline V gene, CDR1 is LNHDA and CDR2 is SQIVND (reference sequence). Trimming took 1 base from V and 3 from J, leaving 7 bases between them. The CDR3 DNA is TGTGCCAGTAGTATAGCGACGGTCAATCAGCCCCAGCATTTT. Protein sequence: CASSIATVNQPQHF.

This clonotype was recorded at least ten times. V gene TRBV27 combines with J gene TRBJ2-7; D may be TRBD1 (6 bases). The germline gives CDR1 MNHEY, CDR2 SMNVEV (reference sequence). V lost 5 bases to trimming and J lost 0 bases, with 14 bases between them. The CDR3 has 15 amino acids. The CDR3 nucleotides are TGTGCCAGCAGTCGAACAGGGTACCCCTCCTACGAGCAGTACTTC. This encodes CASSRTGYPSYEQYF.

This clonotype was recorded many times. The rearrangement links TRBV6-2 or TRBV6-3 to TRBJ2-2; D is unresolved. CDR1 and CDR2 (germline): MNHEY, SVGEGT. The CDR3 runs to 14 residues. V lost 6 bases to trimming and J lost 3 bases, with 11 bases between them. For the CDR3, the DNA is TGTGCCAGCAGCCCTAATCGGTACACCGGGGAGCTGTTTTTT. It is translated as CASSPNRYTGELFF.

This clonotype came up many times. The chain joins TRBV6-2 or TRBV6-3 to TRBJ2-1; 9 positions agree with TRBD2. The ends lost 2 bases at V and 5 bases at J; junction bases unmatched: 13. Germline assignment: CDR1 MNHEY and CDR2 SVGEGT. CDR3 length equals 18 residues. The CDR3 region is CASSYPKSRTSVDNEQFF. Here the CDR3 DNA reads TGTGCCAGCAGTTACCCAAAGTCTCGGACTAGCGTTGACAATGAGCAGTTCTTC.

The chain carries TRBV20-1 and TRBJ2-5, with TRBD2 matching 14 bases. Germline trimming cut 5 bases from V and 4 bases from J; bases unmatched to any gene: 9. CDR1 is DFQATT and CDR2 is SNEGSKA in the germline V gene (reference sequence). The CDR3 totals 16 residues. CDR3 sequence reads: CSAPGTSGSFLETQYF. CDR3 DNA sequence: TGCAGTGCTCCCGGGACTAGCGGGAGTTTTTTAGAGACCCAGTACTTC.

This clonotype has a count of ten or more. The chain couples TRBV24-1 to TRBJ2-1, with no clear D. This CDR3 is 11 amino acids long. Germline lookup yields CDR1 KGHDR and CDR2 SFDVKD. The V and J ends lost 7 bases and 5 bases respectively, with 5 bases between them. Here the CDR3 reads CATSANNEQFF. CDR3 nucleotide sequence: TGTGCCACCAGCGCAAACAATGAGCAGTTCTTC.

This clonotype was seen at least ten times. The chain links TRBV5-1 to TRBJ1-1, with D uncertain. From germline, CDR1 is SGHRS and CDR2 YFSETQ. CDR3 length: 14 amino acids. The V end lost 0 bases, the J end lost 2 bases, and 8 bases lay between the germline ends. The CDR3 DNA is TGCGCCAGCAGCTTGGGGACGCTCAACACTGAAGCTTTCTTT. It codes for CASSLGTLNTEAFF.

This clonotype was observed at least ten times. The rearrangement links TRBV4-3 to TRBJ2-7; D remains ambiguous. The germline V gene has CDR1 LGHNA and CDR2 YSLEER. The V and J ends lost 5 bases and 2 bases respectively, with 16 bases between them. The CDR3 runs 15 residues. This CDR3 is CASSFAPDQTYEQYF. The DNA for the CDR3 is TGCGCCAGCAGCTTCGCCCCAGATCAAACCTACGAGCAGTACTTC.

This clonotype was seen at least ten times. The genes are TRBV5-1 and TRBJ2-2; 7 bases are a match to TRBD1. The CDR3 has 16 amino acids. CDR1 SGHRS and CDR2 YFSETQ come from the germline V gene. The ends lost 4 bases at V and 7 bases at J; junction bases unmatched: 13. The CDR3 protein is CASSEPGTEQVGELFF. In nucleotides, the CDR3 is TGCGCCAGCAGCGAGCCCGGGACAGAGCAGGTCGGGGAGCTGTTTTTT.

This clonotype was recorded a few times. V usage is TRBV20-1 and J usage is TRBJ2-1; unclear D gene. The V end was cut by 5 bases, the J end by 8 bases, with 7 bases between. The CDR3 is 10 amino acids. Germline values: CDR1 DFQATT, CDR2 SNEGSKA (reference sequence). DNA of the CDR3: TGCAGTGCTTCGGACCATGAGCAGTTCTTC. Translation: CSASDHEQFF.

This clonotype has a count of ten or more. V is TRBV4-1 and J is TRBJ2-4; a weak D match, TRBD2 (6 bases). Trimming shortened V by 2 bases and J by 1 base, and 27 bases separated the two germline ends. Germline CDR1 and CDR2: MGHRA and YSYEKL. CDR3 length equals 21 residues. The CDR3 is CASSQPRLGLENNWAKNIQYF. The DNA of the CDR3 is TGCGCCAGCAGCCAACCTAGACTAGGCCTGGAGAACAATTGGGCCAAAAACATTCAGTACTTC.

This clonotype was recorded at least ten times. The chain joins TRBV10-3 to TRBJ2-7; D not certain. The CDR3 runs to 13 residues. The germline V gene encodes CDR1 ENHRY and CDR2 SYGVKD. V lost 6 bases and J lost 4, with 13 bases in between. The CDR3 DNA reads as TGTGCCATCAGAACGATAGGCATATACGAGCAGTACTTC. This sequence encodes CAIRTIGIYEQYF.

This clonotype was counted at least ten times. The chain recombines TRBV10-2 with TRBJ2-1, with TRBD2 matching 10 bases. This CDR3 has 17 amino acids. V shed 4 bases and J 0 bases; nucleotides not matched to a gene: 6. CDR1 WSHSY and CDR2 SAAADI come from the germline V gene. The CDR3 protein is CASSAPGLASSYNEQFF. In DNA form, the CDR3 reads TGCGCCAGCAGTGCACCGGGACTAGCGAGCTCCTACAATGAGCAGTTCTTC.

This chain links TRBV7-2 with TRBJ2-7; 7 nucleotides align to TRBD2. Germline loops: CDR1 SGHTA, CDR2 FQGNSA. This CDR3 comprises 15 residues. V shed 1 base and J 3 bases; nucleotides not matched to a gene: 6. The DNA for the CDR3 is TGTGCCAGCAGCTTAGATTGGGGGAGGGTCTACGAGCAGTACTTC. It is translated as CASSLDWGRVYEQYF.

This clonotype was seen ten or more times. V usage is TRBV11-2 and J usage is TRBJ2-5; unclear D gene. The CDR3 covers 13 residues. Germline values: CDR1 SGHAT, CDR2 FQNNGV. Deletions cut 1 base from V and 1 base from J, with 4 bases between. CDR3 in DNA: TGTGCCAGCAGCTTAGTTTTCCAAGAGACCCAGTACTTC. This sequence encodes CASSLVFQETQYF.

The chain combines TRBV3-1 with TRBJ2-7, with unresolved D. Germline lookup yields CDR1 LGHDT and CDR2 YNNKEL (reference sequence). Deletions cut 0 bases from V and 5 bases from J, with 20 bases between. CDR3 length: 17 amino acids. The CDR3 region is CASSQDVKFREINEQYF. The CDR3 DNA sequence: TGTGCCAGCAGCCAAGATGTTAAGTTTAGGGAAATCAACGAGCAGTACTTC.

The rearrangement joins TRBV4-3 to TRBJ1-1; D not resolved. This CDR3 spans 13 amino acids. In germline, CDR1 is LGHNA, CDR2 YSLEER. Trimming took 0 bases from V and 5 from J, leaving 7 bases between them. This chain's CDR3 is CASSQDLGTEAFF. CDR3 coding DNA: TGCGCCAGCAGCCAAGATCTCGGTACTGAAGCTTTCTTT.

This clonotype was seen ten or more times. The CDR3 here is CASSLVIDNEQFF. DNA of the CDR3: TGTGCCAGCAGCTTGGTTATAGACAATGAGCAGTTCTTC. The J gene is TRBJ2-1, the V gene TRBV5-4; D not resolved. Germline-derived CDR1 and CDR2 are SGHNT and YYREEE (reference sequence). This CDR3 spans 13 amino acids. Trimming took off 0 bases at V and 5 bases at J, with 6 bases between the two ends.

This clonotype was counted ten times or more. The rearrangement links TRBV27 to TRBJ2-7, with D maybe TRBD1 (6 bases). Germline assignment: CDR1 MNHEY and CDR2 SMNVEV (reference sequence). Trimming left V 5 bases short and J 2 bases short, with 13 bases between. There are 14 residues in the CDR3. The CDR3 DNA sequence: TGTGCCAGCAGTCTGAGACAGGAAGCCTACGAGCAGTACTTC. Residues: CASSLRQEAYEQYF.